These T cell receptor beta chains were read from a single sample in a study of cytomegalovirus exposure and HLA in healthy donors. Profiled with immunoSEQ multiplex PCR; TCRdb holds only in-frame clones, not every one. The sample lists 130,000 to 150,000 clones, just under 90% occurring once. The source material was PBMCs. Receptor source: a woman in her 30s in good health and CMV-seropositive. The CDR3 runs from the conserved cysteine through the conserved F or W. The D gene is left open where the match is weak. Some rows mark clone size as missing; the rest say once, few, many or name a class of expanded clone.

CASSPPGFSGNTIYF,TGTGCCAGCTCACCACCCGGGTTCTCTGGAAACACCATATATTTT,TRBV18,TRBJ1-3,few,.
CASLPRPGLVYNEQFF,TGTGCCAGCCTCCCGCGTCCGGGACTAGTTTACAATGAGCAGTTCTTC,TRBV2,TRBJ2-1,once,TRBD2
CASSEPGTDTDTQYF,TGCGCCAGCAGTGAGCCCGGGACAGACACAGATACGCAGTATTTT,TRBV10-1,TRBJ2-3,.,TRBD1
CASSFGLAVTDTQYF,TGTGCCAGCAGTTTCGGACTAGCGGTCACAGATACGCAGTATTTT,TRBV28,TRBJ2-3,once,TRBD2
CASSELGPKGANVLTF,TGTGCCAGCAGTGAATTGGGCCCTAAGGGGGCCAACGTCCTGACTTTC,TRBV6-1,TRBJ2-6,.,.
CASSLGPGLHYEQYF,TGTGCCAGCAGCTTGGGCCCGGGACTCCACTACGAGCAGTACTTC,TRBV5-4,TRBJ2-7,.,.
CASSPLGQGNYGYTF,TGTGCCAGCTCACCCCTCGGACAGGGAAACTATGGCTACACCTTC,TRBV18,TRBJ1-2,.,TRBD1
CASSLGDRDDEKLFF,TGTGCCAGCAGCTTAGGGGACAGGGACGATGAAAAACTGTTTTTT,TRBV7-9,TRBJ1-4,.,TRBD1
CASRLVRGRTNEQFF,TGTGCCAGCAGATTAGTAAGAGGGAGGACAAATGAGCAGTTCTTC,TRBV11-2,TRBJ2-1,.,.
CASRQGAFTNEKLFF,TGTGCCAGCAGACAGGGGGCTTTTACTAATGAAAAACTGTTTTTT,TRBV28,TRBJ1-4,.,TRBD1
CASRTGTGGEKLFF,TGTGCCAGCAGGACCGGGACAGGAGGGGAAAAACTGTTTTTT,TRBV2,TRBJ1-4,.,TRBD1
CASSPNLALQETQYF,TGTGCCAGCAGTCCCAATTTAGCGCTTCAAGAGACCCAGTACTTC,TRBV5-4,TRBJ2-5,.,.
CASSHDRRDTQYF,TGTGCCAGCAGCCACGACAGGCGAGATACGCAGTATTTT,TRBV7-9,TRBJ2-3,.,.
CASSEAGGGNTIYF,TGTGCCAGCAGTGAGGCAGGGGGTGGAAACACCATATATTTT,TRBV2,TRBJ1-3,.,TRBD1
CTSSRVAGGHKETQYF,TGCACCAGCAGCCGAGTAGCGGGAGGACACAAAGAGACCCAGTACTTC,TRBV1,TRBJ2-5,.,.
CASSPKDRNTEAFF,TGTGCCAGCAGCCCTAAGGACAGGAACACTGAAGCTTTCTTT,TRBV5-6,TRBJ1-1,.,.
CASSPRGAAYEQYF,TGTGCCAGCAGTCCCCGCGGAGCTGCCTACGAGCAGTACTTC,TRBV28,TRBJ2-7,.,.
CASSGLVQDTQYF,TGTGCCAGCAGTGGGCTAGTGCAAGATACGCAGTATTTT,TRBV2,TRBJ2-3,.,.
CAISGGTIYDEQFF,TGTGCCATCAGTGGCGGGACTATCTACGATGAGCAGTTCTTC,TRBV10-3,TRBJ2-1,.,TRBD2
CASSQTGGSPLHF,TGTGCCAGCAGCCAGACAGGGGGTTCACCCCTCCACTTT,TRBV5-6,TRBJ1-6,.,TRBD1
CASSKPRHLVPQHF,TGTGCCAGCAGCAAACCGAGGCACCTGGTGCCCCAGCATTTT,TRBV21-1,TRBJ1-5,.,.
CASSAGTNTYEQYF,TGTGCCAGTAGTGCCGGGACAAATACCTACGAGCAGTACTTC,TRBV19,TRBJ2-7,.,.
CASSPGQTGSYGYTF,TGTGCCAGCAGCCCGGGACAGACAGGATCCTATGGCTACACCTTC,TRBV5-4,TRBJ1-2,.,TRBD1
CASSLVGGGNPNEQFF,TGTGCCAGCAGCTTAGTGGGCGGGGGGAACCCCAATGAGCAGTTCTTC,TRBV7-9,TRBJ2-1,.,TRBD2
CASSFRAAVKAGANVLTF,TGTGCCAGCAGTTTCAGGGCTGCCGTTAAGGCTGGGGCCAACGTCCTGACTTTC,TRBV28,TRBJ2-6,once,.
CASSEARHSNQPQHF,TGTGCCAGCAGTGAAGCAAGACATAGCAATCAGCCCCAGCATTTT,TRBV2,TRBJ1-5,.,.
CASSLIPGLGYEQFF,TGTGCCAGCAGTCTCATTCCGGGACTAGGCTATGAGCAGTTCTTC,TRBV27,TRBJ2-1,.,TRBD2
CASSTGTGNLGSSYNEQFF,TGTGCCAGCAGTACCGGGACAGGGAACTTGGGGAGCTCCTACAATGAGCAGTTCTTC,TRBV27,TRBJ2-1,.,TRBD1
CSATSSKTQYF,TGCAGTGCTACCTCCAGTAAGACCCAGTACTTC,TRBV20-1,TRBJ2-5,.,.
CASSPPGGGETQYF,TGCGCCAGCAGCCCGCCTGGGGGGGGTGAGACCCAGTACTTC,TRBV5-1,TRBJ2-5,.,TRBD2
CASRTAGAGGGELFF,TGTGCCAGCAGGACCGCGGGGGCGGGAGGAGGGGAGCTGTTTTTT,TRBV6-5,TRBJ2-2,.,TRBD2
CASSTGQPSSGYTF,TGTGCCAGCAGCACCGGACAGCCCTCCTCTGGCTACACCTTC,TRBV7-3,TRBJ1-2,few,.
CASSLDGSGETQYF,TGTGCCAGCAGCTTAGACGGGAGCGGGGAGACCCAGTACTTC,TRBV11-1,TRBJ2-5,.,.
CASRADRVQTQYF,TGTGCCAGCAGGGCAGACAGGGTTCAGACCCAGTACTTC,TRBV27,TRBJ2-5,.,TRBD1
CASSLNWGDANEKLFF,TGTGCCAGCAGCCTTAACTGGGGAGATGCAAATGAAAAACTGTTTTTT,TRBV11-2,TRBJ1-4,.,.
CASTPTGANSPLHF,TGTGCCAGTACCCCGACAGGAGCTAATTCACCCCTCCACTTT,TRBV6-6,TRBJ1-6,.,.
CASSPSGGRGETQYF,TGTGCCAGCAGCCCCTCGGGGGGGCGCGGGGAGACCCAGTACTTC,TRBV7-8,TRBJ2-5,.,TRBD2
CASSLDAGSQPQHF,TGTGCCAGCAGCTTAGATGCTGGGAGTCAGCCCCAGCATTTT,TRBV7-9,TRBJ1-5,.,.
CASSPDRVSGGYTF,TGTGCCAGCAGTCCGGACAGGGTGAGCGGGGGCTACACCTTC,TRBV28,TRBJ1-2,.,TRBD1
CASSLYVQGAYNEQFF,TGCGCCAGCAGCTTGTATGTACAGGGGGCCTACAATGAGCAGTTCTTC,TRBV5-1,TRBJ2-1,.,TRBD1
CASSGVGATNYGYTF,TGTGCCAGCTCAGGCGTGGGGGCCACGAACTATGGCTACACCTTC,TRBV18,TRBJ1-2,once,.
CASSQWLAGAQRNEQYF,TGCGCCAGCAGCCAATGGCTAGCGGGAGCCCAACGGAACGAGCAGTACTTC,TRBV4-1,TRBJ2-7,.,TRBD2
CASIDRVTDTQYF,TGTGCCAGCATCGACAGGGTCACAGATACGCAGTATTTT,TRBV11-2,TRBJ2-3,.,TRBD1
CASSAGLAGPSYNEQFF,TGCGCCAGCAGCGCTGGACTAGCGGGGCCCTCCTACAATGAGCAGTTCTTC,TRBV5-1,TRBJ2-1,few,TRBD2
CSVEVPGLASEQYF,TGCAGCGTTGAAGTCCCCGGACTAGCATCCGAGCAGTACTTC,TRBV29-1,TRBJ2-7,.,TRBD2
CASSFWGSLDTEAFF,TGTGCCAGCAGCTTCTGGGGCAGCCTGGACACTGAAGCTTTCTTT,TRBV7-8,TRBJ1-1,.,.
CASSVQGTGLYGYTF,TGCGCCAGCAGCGTACAGGGAACAGGGCTCTATGGCTACACCTTC,TRBV5-1,TRBJ1-2,.,.
CASSPLAGSYEQYF,TGTGCCAGCAGCCCTCTAGCGGGGAGCTACGAGCAGTACTTC,TRBV11-2,TRBJ2-7,once,TRBD2
CASSSGGDTQYF,TGTGCCAGCAGCTCAGGGGGGGATACGCAGTATTTT,TRBV7-6,TRBJ2-3,.,.
CASSEVRFGQVNSPLHF,TGTGCCAGCAGTGAAGTAAGATTCGGACAGGTTAATTCACCCCTCCACTTT,TRBV6-1,TRBJ1-6,.,TRBD1
CASSQERGQPIPRSTGELFF,TGTGCCAGCAGCCAAGAGCGGGGACAGCCGATACCACGGAGCACCGGGGAGCTGTTTTTT,TRBV14,TRBJ2-2,.,.
CASSPGTKAGGYTF,TGTGCCAGCAGCCCGGGGACTAAGGCGGGGGGCTACACCTTC,TRBV28,TRBJ1-2,.,.
CASSLAGTGGADTQYF,TGTGCCAGCAGCTTAGCGGGGACAGGGGGGGCAGATACGCAGTATTTT,TRBV7-8,TRBJ2-3,.,TRBD1